Listed below are T cell receptor beta chains from one sample, sequenced in a study of radiation and T cells in renal cell carcinoma. Profiled with immunoSEQ multiplex PCR; TCRdb holds only in-frame clones, not every one. The sample lists 150,000 or so clones, approximately 87% occurring once. Sequenced material: blood, taken from a patient whose treatment included radiotherapy and nephrectomy. The receptor set was obtained from a woman in her forties or fifties with renal cell carcinoma. Both conserved end residues are part of each CDR3. The order of the fields is V gene, J gene, clone size, D gene, CDR3 DNA, CDR3 protein. A D gene is named only where the DNA matches it firmly. The size field is filled for only some rows; it gives once, few, many or a size class.

V gene: TRBV6-5
J gene: TRBJ1-1
clone size: NA
D gene: NA
CDR3 DNA: TGTGCCAGCAGTAGTCCGGGACAGAACACTGAAGCTTTCTTT
CDR3 protein: CASSSPGQNTEAFF

V gene: TRBV5-4
J gene: TRBJ2-3
clone size: NA
D gene: NA
CDR3 DNA: TGTGCCAGCAGCTCCACCGGGCGCGCAGATACGCAGTATTTT
CDR3 protein: CASSSTGRADTQYF

V gene: TRBV5-1
J gene: TRBJ2-1
clone size: NA
D gene: TRBD2
CDR3 DNA: TGCGCCAGCACCGGAGCGGGGGAAGGTGAGCAGTTCTTC
CDR3 protein: CASTGAGEGEQFF

V gene: TRBV2
J gene: TRBJ2-7
clone size: NA
D gene: NA
CDR3 DNA: TGTGCCAGCAGTGAGGAAAGGAGCTCCTACGAGCAGTACTTC
CDR3 protein: CASSEERSSYEQYF

V gene: TRBV5-4
J gene: TRBJ1-1
clone size: once
D gene: TRBD1
CDR3 DNA: TGTGCCAGCAGGTCTGGACAGGGGGCGAGGACTGAAGCTTTCTTT
CDR3 protein: CASRSGQGARTEAFF

V gene: TRBV20-1
J gene: TRBJ1-1
clone size: NA
D gene: TRBD1
CDR3 DNA: TGCAGTGCTAAAGTAGACAGGGAGGCTTTCTTT
CDR3 protein: CSAKVDREAFF

V gene: TRBV29-1
J gene: TRBJ2-1
clone size: few
D gene: NA
CDR3 DNA: TGCAGCGTTGACTCGGTTGGCAATGAGCAGTTCTTC
CDR3 protein: CSVDSVGNEQFF

V gene: TRBV27
J gene: TRBJ1-2
clone size: NA
D gene: NA
CDR3 DNA: TGTGCCAGCAGTTTATTTAGTCAGGGATATGGCTACACCTTC
CDR3 protein: CASSLFSQGYGYTF

V gene: TRBV4-1
J gene: TRBJ2-1
clone size: once
D gene: NA
CDR3 DNA: TGCGCCAGCAGCCAAGTTCAGTCCTCCTGGGAGTTCTTC
CDR3 protein: CASSQVQSSWEFF

V gene: TRBV4-3
J gene: TRBJ2-3
clone size: NA
D gene: NA
CDR3 DNA: TGCGCCAGCAGCCAAGTTCAGAGCCGCACAGATACGCAGTATTTT
CDR3 protein: CASSQVQSRTDTQYF

V gene: TRBV28
J gene: TRBJ2-2
clone size: few
D gene: NA
CDR3 DNA: TGTGCCAGCAGTTTATTACGAGTCGGGGAGCTGTTTTTT
CDR3 protein: CASSLLRVGELFF

V gene: TRBV2
J gene: TRBJ2-2
clone size: NA
D gene: NA
CDR3 DNA: TGTGCCAGCACGAGGACAGTGAACACCGGGGAGCTGTTTTTT
CDR3 protein: CASTRTVNTGELFF

V gene: TRBV2
J gene: TRBJ2-2
clone size: once
D gene: NA
CDR3 DNA: TGTGCCAGCAGTGTCGTGGGGGGCCCCCCCGGGGAGCTGTTTTTT
CDR3 protein: CASSVVGGPPGELFF

V gene: TRBV5-1
J gene: TRBJ1-4
clone size: NA
D gene: TRBD1
CDR3 DNA: TGCGCCAGCAGCCCGATCGCCAGAACAGGGGCAGCTAATGAAAAACTGTTTTTT
CDR3 protein: CASSPIARTGAANEKLFF

V gene: TRBV13
J gene: TRBJ1-2
clone size: NA
D gene: TRBD1
CDR3 DNA: TGTGCCAGCAGATTAGGGACAGGGGGCTATGGCTACACCTTC
CDR3 protein: CASRLGTGGYGYTF

V gene: TRBV5-6
J gene: TRBJ1-1
clone size: NA
D gene: NA
CDR3 DNA: TGTGCCAGCAGCTTGGTGGGGTCAGGGACTATGGGCACTGAAGCTTTCTTT
CDR3 protein: CASSLVGSGTMGTEAFF

V gene: TRBV9
J gene: TRBJ2-2
clone size: NA
D gene: TRBD2
CDR3 DNA: TGTGCCAGCAGCGGGCTAGCGGGGTACACCGGGGAGCTGTTTTTT
CDR3 protein: CASSGLAGYTGELFF

V gene: TRBV2
J gene: TRBJ1-5
clone size: NA
D gene: NA
CDR3 DNA: TGTGCCAGCAGACAGAGGACCTCAGGCAATCAGCCCCAGCATTTT
CDR3 protein: CASRQRTSGNQPQHF

V gene: TRBV4-2
J gene: TRBJ2-5
clone size: NA
D gene: TRBD2
CDR3 DNA: TGTGCCAGCAGCCAAGATGGTCGTGGGGAGGGCGGAGGGTTAGAGACCCAGTACTTC
CDR3 protein: CASSQDGRGEGGGLETQYF

V gene: TRBV4-1
J gene: TRBJ1-3
clone size: NA
D gene: NA
CDR3 DNA: TGCGCCAGCAGCCAAGTGAATTCTCCAGACACCATATATTTT
CDR3 protein: CASSQVNSPDTIYF

V gene: TRBV19
J gene: TRBJ1-5
clone size: NA
D gene: NA
CDR3 DNA: TGTGCCAGTATGGGACGGAGCAATCAGCCCCAGCATTTT
CDR3 protein: CASMGRSNQPQHF

V gene: TRBV30
J gene: TRBJ2-7
clone size: NA
D gene: NA
CDR3 DNA: TGTGCCTGGAGTGTAAGTGGGGTCGAGCAGTACTTC
CDR3 protein: CAWSVSGVEQYF